This paragraph covers one TCR beta chain sequence. The data stem from a study of T cell changes during pregnancy in multiple sclerosis. The trim removed 5 bases at V and 3 bases at J, leaving 13 bases unmatched. CDR3 length: 17 amino acids. CDR1 is PRHDT, CDR2 FYEKMQ, per germline (reference sequence). The data were produced by immunoSEQ multiplex PCR, yet TCRdb's version contains in-frame clones alone and is incomplete. The data hold 17,000 or so clones, with roughly 86% observed a single time. The chain carries TRBV13 and TRBJ2-1; 7 nucleotides line up with TRBD1. The sample was CD8+ T cells from peripheral blood mononuclear cells, taken after pregnancy. The source of this sequence is a female donor in good health, enrolled as a control in a pregnancy study. This chain's CDR3 is CASSPKTGQRYYNEQFF. Written as DNA, the CDR3 is TGTGCCAGCAGCCCCAAGACAGGGCAAAGATACTACAATGAGCAGTTCTTC.